A few counts support the clone carrying this T cell receptor beta chain. Its specificity is unknown. Via MiXCR, TCRdb re-called the RT-PCR reads, giving one row per CDR3 protein. Among 400,000 to 650,000 distinct CDR3 sequences listed, about 7.2% were seen once. CDR1 is SGHTA and CDR2 is FQGNSA in the germline V gene. The V end was cut by 1 base, the J end by 6 bases, with 13 bases between. CDR3 size: 15 residues. This sample is part of a study of response to subunit inactivated influenza vaccine. Study-wide findings and caveats: Seasonal influenza vaccination, on each occasion, was suggested by the authors to recruit few new T cells.

The V gene is TRBV7-2, the J gene TRBJ2-1; D perhaps matches TRBD1 (6 bases). This sequence originates from a man between 50 and 75 years old who received an inactivated influenza vaccine. Specimen: PBMCs from blood, collected less than 30 months after vaccination. The CDR3 is CASSLDRQAGNEQFF. The CDR3 nucleotides are TGTGCCAGCAGCTTAGATAGACAGGCGGGCAATGAGCAGTTCTTC.